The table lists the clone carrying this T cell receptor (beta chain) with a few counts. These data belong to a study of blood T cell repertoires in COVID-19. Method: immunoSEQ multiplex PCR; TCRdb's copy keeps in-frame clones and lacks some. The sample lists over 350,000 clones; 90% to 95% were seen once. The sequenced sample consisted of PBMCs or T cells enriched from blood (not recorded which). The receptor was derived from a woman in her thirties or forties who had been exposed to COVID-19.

The CDR3 region is CASSLAGQPLSYEQYF. The CDR3 DNA reads TGTGCCAGCAGCTTGGCGGGACAGCCACTCTCCTACGAGCAGTACTTC. The V and J genes are TRBV5-6 and TRBJ2-7; TRBD1 matches at 7 bases. V lost 0 bases, J lost 0 bases, and 6 bases stayed unmatched. The CDR3 runs 16 residues. From germline, CDR1 is SGHDT and CDR2 YYEEEE.